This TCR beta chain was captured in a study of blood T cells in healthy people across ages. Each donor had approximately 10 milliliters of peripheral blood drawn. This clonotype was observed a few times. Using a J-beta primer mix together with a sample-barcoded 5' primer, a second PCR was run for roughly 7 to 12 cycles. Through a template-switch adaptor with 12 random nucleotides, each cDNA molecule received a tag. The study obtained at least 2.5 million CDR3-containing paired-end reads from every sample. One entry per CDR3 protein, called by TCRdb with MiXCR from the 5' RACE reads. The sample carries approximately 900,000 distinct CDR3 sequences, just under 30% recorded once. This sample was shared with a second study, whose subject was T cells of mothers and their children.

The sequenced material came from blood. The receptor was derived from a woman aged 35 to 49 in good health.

CDR3 region: CASSVQGSETQYF. CDR3 nucleotide sequence: TGTGCCAGCAGCGTACAGGGTTCGGAGACCCAGTACTTC. The gene calls are TRBV9 and TRBJ2-4; D possibly corresponds to TRBD1 (5 bases). The end of the DNA aligns better with TRBJ2-5, so the J call may be wrong. This CDR3 is built from 13 residues. The germline V gene encodes CDR1 SGDLS and CDR2 YYNGEE.